This T cell receptor beta chain is drawn from a study of CD8 T cell repertoires and HIV-1 epitope variants. Overall study context: T cells were stimulated with Twenty-five Gag and Nef peptides separately. Controls were a CMV, EBV and flu peptide pool, Ebola AY9 negative control, and no-peptide well. An uncultured baseline aliquot held 1M T cells.

J was trimmed by 0 bases and V by 0 bases; bases with no gene match: 0. The CDR3 spans 16 residues. Per the germline V gene, CDR1 is SGHVS and CDR2 is FQNEAQ. This clone is large (0.1 to 1%). Its antigen is unknown. Sequencing used immunoSEQ multiplex PCR; TCRdb keeps in-frame clones, though not all of them. This sample has roughly 2,700 clones; around two thirds occur once, and the top ten carry around 40%. The sequencing sample was made of cultured CD8+ T cells derived from PBMCs. The sequence was obtained from a male donor with HIV. This rearrangement joins TRBV7-8 to TRBJ2-1, with 9 bases that match TRBD1. The CDR3 DNA is TGTGCCAGCAGCTTAGCGGGACAGGGCTCCTACAATGAGCAGTTCTTC. Translated: CASSLAGQGSYNEQFF.